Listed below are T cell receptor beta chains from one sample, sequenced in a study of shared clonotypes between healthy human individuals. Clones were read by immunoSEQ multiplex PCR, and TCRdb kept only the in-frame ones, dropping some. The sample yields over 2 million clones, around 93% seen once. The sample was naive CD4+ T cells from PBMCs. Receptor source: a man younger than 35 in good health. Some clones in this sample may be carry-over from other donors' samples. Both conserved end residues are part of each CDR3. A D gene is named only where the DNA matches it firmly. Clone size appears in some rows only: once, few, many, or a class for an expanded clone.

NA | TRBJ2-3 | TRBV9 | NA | TGTGCCAGCACCCCGGGTGGTACAGATACGCAGTATTTT | CASTPGGTDTQYF
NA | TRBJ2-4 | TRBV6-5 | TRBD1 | TGTGCCAGCAGTTCCCAGACAGGGTTTTTCAAAAACATTCAGTACTTC | CASSSQTGFFKNIQYF
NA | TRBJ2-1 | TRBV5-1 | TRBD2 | TGCGCCAGCAGCTTGGCCCAGGGGCGCGGACTAGCGGGAGGCGATGAGCAGTTCTTC | CASSLAQGRGLAGGDEQFF
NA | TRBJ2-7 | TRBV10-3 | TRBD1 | TGTGCCACCAGCTCTGGACAGGGAATTACCCACGAGCAGTACTTC | CATSSGQGITHEQYF
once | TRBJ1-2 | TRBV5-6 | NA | TGTGCCAGCAGCCGGGACGTGGGCTATGGCTACACCTTC | CASSRDVGYGYTF
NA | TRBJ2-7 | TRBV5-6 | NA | TGTGCCAGCAACGTGGACGGTGCCTACGAGCAGTACTTC | CASNVDGAYEQYF
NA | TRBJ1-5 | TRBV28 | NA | TGTGCCAGCAATTCGACCCCACTCCAGCCCCAGCATTTT | CASNSTPLQPQHF
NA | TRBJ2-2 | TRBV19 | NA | TGTGCCAGTAGTATGATAGGAGGGGCTTCTGGGACCGGGGAGCTGTTTTTT | CASSMIGGASGTGELFF
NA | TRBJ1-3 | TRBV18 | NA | TGTGCCAGCTCACCCCTTTTTCCCGGGACACCTGGAAACACCATATATTTT | CASSPLFPGTPGNTIYF
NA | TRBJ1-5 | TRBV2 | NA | TGTGCCACCACTGGACGGCTCAATCAGCCCCAGCATTTT | CATTGRLNQPQHF
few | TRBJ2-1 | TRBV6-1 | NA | TGTGCCAGCTCGGGAGCCGAGAATGAGCAGTTCTTC | CASSGAENEQFF
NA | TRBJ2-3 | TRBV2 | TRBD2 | TGTGCCAGCAGACTAGCGGGGGCGAGAACAGATACGCAGTATTTT | CASRLAGARTDTQYF
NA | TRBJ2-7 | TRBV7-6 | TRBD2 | TGTGCCAGCAGCGCACCGGGACTAGCCGACGAGCAGTACTTC | CASSAPGLADEQYF
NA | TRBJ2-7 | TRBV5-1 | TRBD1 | TGCGCCAGCAGCCCGGGACAGGGAGGCTACGAGCAGTACTTC | CASSPGQGGYEQYF
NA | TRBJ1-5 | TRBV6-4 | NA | TGTGCCAGCAGTGTATCCGTCGCTCAGCCCCAGCATTTT | CASSVSVAQPQHF
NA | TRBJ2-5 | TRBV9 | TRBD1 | TGTGCCAGCAGTCGGGACAGGGAAGAGACCCAGTACTTC | CASSRDREETQYF
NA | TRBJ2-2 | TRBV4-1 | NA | TGCGCCAGCAGCCACTTGCCCCACACCGGGGAGCTGTTTTTT | CASSHLPHTGELFF
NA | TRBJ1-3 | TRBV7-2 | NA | TGTGCCAGCAGCTTAGGTGCCGTCCCCTCTGGAAACACCATATATTTT | CASSLGAVPSGNTIYF
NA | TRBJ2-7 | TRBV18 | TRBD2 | TGTGCCAGCTCGCCCTCCCCAGCGGGAGTACTATGGGAGCAGTACTTC | CASSPSPAGVLWEQYF
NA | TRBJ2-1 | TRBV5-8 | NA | TGTGCCAGCAGCTTGGACGGGGACTCCTACAATGAGCAGTTCTTC | CASSLDGDSYNEQFF
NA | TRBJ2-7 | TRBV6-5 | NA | TGTGCCAGCAGTTACCGGCGTCCGTACGAGCAGTACTTC | CASSYRRPYEQYF
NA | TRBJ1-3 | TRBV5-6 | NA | TGTGCCAGCAGCTCGCCGGGACTTGGAAACACCATATATTTT | CASSSPGLGNTIYF
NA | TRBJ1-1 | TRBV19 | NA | TGTGCCAGTAGTATAGAGGGCAACACTGAAGCTTTCTTT | CASSIEGNTEAFF
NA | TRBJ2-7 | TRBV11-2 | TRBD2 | TGTGCCAGCAGCCCGTTGGGGATAGCGGGAGGGCCATACGAGCAGTACTTC | CASSPLGIAGGPYEQYF
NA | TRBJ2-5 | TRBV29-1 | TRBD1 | TGCAGCGTTGAAGATACAGGGGACACCCAAGAGACCCAGTACTTC | CSVEDTGDTQETQYF
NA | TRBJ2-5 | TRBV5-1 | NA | TGCGCCAGCAGCTTGGCTTCGGGGGAGACCCAGTACTTC | CASSLASGETQYF
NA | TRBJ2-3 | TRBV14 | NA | TGTGCCAGCAGACTCACTAGCACAGATACGCAGTATTTT | CASRLTSTDTQYF
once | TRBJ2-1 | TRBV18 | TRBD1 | TGTGCCAGCTCATCGGGACAGGGGGCGTACAATGAGCAGTTCTTC | CASSSGQGAYNEQFF
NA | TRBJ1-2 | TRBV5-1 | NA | TGCGCCAGCAGCTTGGACCTTGCAGACCTTAACTATGGCTACACCTTC | CASSLDLADLNYGYTF
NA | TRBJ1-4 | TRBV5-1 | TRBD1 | TGTGCCAGCAGCTTCGGGACAGGGGAGGGAAAACTGTTTTTT | CASSFGTGEGKLFF
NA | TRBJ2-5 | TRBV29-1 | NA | TGCAGCGTTGATGTGGTATTTCAAGAGACCCAGTACTTC | CSVDVVFQETQYF
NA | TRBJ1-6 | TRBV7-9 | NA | TGTGCCAGCAGCGCGAGCTCCTATAATTCACCCCTCCACTTT | CASSASSYNSPLHF
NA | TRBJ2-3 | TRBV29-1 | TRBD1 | TGCAGCGCCTGGACAGGGCAACTCACAGATACGCAGTATTTT | CSAWTGQLTDTQYF
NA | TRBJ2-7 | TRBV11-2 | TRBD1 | TGTGCCAGCAGGCCCACAGGGGTTCTAGGCGAGCAGTACTTC | CASRPTGVLGEQYF
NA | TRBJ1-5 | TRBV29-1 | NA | TGCAGCGTCTCACACGGACAGAACAATCAGCCCCAGCATTTT | CSVSHGQNNQPQHF
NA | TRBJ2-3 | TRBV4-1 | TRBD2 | TGCGCCAGCGCCAGGCTAGCGGGAGCAAGAGATACGCAGTATTTT | CASARLAGARDTQYF
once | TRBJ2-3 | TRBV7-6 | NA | TGTGCCAGCGCCCCCGCGGGAAGCACAGATACGCAGTATTTT | CASAPAGSTDTQYF